Following are 10 T cell receptor beta chains from one sample sequenced in a study of shared clonotypes between healthy human individuals. Profiling relied on immunoSEQ multiplex PCR, and the TCRdb table lists in-frame clones only, not all of them. The sample records under 2,500,000 clones, approximately 94% being singletons. The specimen sequenced was naive CD4+ T cells sorted from blood. As to subset: CD45RA+ positively selected. The receptor set was obtained from a man between 18 and 35 years old in good health.

The V gene is TRBV5-6, the J gene TRBJ1-6; D call uncertain. V lost 2 bases and J lost 3, with 6 bases in between. The CDR3 has 14 residues. Looked up from germline, CDR1 is SGHDT and CDR2 is YYEEEE. The DNA of the CDR3 is TGTGCCAGCAGCTTCGGTGTCTATAATTCACCCCTCCACTTT. It is translated as CASSFGVYNSPLHF.

This clone was seen once. The V gene is TRBV7-2, the J gene TRBJ2-5; 8 nucleotides line up with TRBD2. The CDR3 contains 15 residues. Germline V gene lookup returns CDR1 SGHTA and CDR2 FQGNSA. Trimming took 1 base from V and 4 from J; bases not matched to a gene: 5. The CDR3 DNA sequence: TGTGCCAGCAGCTTAGACGGGGGGGCCGGAGAGACCCAGTACTTC. Residues: CASSLDGGAGETQYF.

This chain links TRBV7-9 with TRBJ1-3, with D perhaps TRBD1 (5 bases). CDR1 and CDR2 from the germline V gene are SEHNR and FQNEAQ (reference sequence). The CDR3 runs 16 residues. Trimming shortened V by 4 bases and J by 2 bases, and 15 bases separated the two germline ends. DNA of the CDR3: TGTGCCAGCAGCTCCCATCTGGGGGTAGCTGGAAACACCATATATTTT. It specifies CASSSHLGVAGNTIYF.

The V call is TRBV6-5, the J call TRBJ2-7; no firm D call. Deletions cut 2 bases from V and 4 bases from J, with 9 bases between. Germline lookup yields CDR1 MNHEY and CDR2 SVGAGI. This CDR3 comprises 13 residues. This CDR3 reads CASSYRSDYEQYF. CDR3 nucleotide sequence: TGTGCCAGCAGTTACCGATCGGATTACGAGCAGTACTTC.

This rearrangement joins TRBV7-2 to TRBJ1-5; 8 bases agree with TRBD1. J lost 6 bases, V lost 1 base, and 5 bases had no gene match. The CDR3 totals 15 residues. Germline V gene data show CDR1 as SGHTA and CDR2 as FQGNSA. DNA of the CDR3: TGTGCCAGCAGCTTAGGTCAGGGGGCTGGTCAGCCCCAGCATTTT. It encodes CASSLGQGAGQPQHF.

V and J are TRBV10-3 and TRBJ2-5, with a possible D match to TRBD1 (6 bases). Germline CDR1 ENHRY, CDR2 SYGVKD. The CDR3 runs to 14 residues. The germline V and J ends were trimmed by 6 bases and 0 bases, with 11 bases remaining between them. Written as DNA, the CDR3 is TGTGCCATCAGCCTGGACAGAAACCAAGAGACCCAGTACTTC. It translates to CAISLDRNQETQYF.

The CDR3 DNA is TGTGCCAGCAGCCCTGAGACAGGGGGCCTATTTGGCTACACCTTC. It encodes CASSPETGGLFGYTF. The chain employs TRBV7-2 and TRBJ1-2; the match to TRBD1 covers 10 bases. The V gene end was trimmed by 5 bases and the J gene end by 7 bases; junction bases not matched to a gene: 10. Germline V gene sequence: CDR1 SGHTA, CDR2 FQGNSA. The CDR3 has 15 amino acids.

This CDR3 reads CASREGVSYNSPLHF. CDR3 nucleotide sequence: TGTGCCAGCAGAGAAGGGGTCTCCTATAATTCACCCCTCCACTTT. This chain joins TRBV27 and TRBJ1-6, with TRBD1 as a possible D gene (5 bases). V shed 6 bases and J shed 0 bases, with 9 bases lying between them. The CDR3 spans 15 residues. Germline V lookup: CDR1 MNHEY, CDR2 SMNVEV (reference sequence).

The V gene is TRBV5-6, the J gene TRBJ2-7; D is uncertain. V was shortened by 2 bases and J by 5 bases, with 17 bases between the two germline ends. The CDR3 is 15 amino acids. In germline, CDR1 is SGHDT, CDR2 YYEEEE. The CDR3 DNA reads as TGTGCCAGCAGCTTAATGAAAGGGAAACTCAACGAGCAGTACTTC. Its translation: CASSLMKGKLNEQYF.

The chain has TRBV2 and TRBJ2-1; 10 nucleotides match TRBD1. CDR1 is SNHLY and CDR2 is FYNNEI in the germline V gene. This CDR3 region has 15 residues. The V and J ends lost 8 bases and 4 bases, in that order; junction bases with no gene match: 8. CDR3 amino acids: CASRRDRGDYNEQFF. The CDR3 DNA is TGTGCCAGCCGAAGGGACAGGGGAGATTACAATGAGCAGTTCTTC.